One TCR beta chain is described in this entry. These data are taken from a study of blood T cell repertoires in COVID-19. For the study at large: T cells, B-cell-depleted T cells, or PBMCs provided the cDNA or gDNA that served as material.

In the original processing: Quantification of nucleated cells was approximated via reference gene primer amplification. Libraries were prepared by immunoSEQ multiplex PCR; TCRdb keeps only in-frame clonotypes and omits some of them. D and trimming were read from the DNA, whereas the V and J calls and clone size are those reported in that table. The table lists 200,000 to 250,000 clones, around 84% of them singletons. This CDR3 has 14 residues. Deletions cut 3 bases from V and 1 base from J, with 9 bases between. Germline V lookup: CDR1 LNHDA, CDR2 SQIVND (reference sequence). Sequencing used peripheral blood. J is TRBJ1-1 and V is TRBV19; the D gene is possibly TRBD1 (5 bases). The source is a woman in her forties who had recovered from COVID-19. In DNA form, the CDR3 reads TGTGCCAGTAGTATCGATAGGGGGAACACTGAAGCTTTCTTT. It encodes CASSIDRGNTEAFF.